The 25 T cell receptor beta chains below all came from one sample that was sequenced in a study of T cell responses to AZD1222 COVID-19 vaccine. Only in-frame clones appear in the TCRdb table, and some are missing; sequencing was by immunoSEQ multiplex PCR. This table holds roughly 150,000 clones, approximately 91% found once. The sequences come from peripheral blood, collected after recovery from COVID-19. The receptors shown here come from an adult who had recovered from COVID-19.

V is TRBV7-9 and J is TRBJ1-3; 9 bases are shared with TRBD1. The length of the CDR3 is 14 residues. Germline trimming cut 5 bases from V and 2 bases from J; bases unmatched to any gene: 1. In germline, CDR1 is SEHNR, CDR2 FQNEAQ (reference sequence). The CDR3 DNA is TGTGCCAGCAGCCGGACAGGGGCTGGAAACACCATATATTTT. It translates to CASSRTGAGNTIYF.

This clone was seen once. V and J are TRBV21-1 and TRBJ1-2; the D segment call TRBD1 is taken from the table without a DNA check. TRBV21-1 constitutes a pseudogene. The CDR3 covers 16 residues. The CDR3 loop is CASSNAIGDRAGGYTF. CDR3 nucleotides: TGTGCCAGCAGCAATGCCATTGGGGACAGGGCAGGTGGCTACACCTTC.

The chain uses TRBV12-5 and TRBJ2-7; TRBD1 matches at 7 bases. Germline CDR1 reads LGHNT; CDR2 reads FRNRAP. V lost 2 bases and J lost 4; bases outside the gene matches: 8. There are 15 residues in the CDR3. CDR3 loop: CASGLSAGGLYEQYF. The CDR3 DNA reads TGTGCTAGTGGTTTGTCGGCAGGGGGTCTTTACGAGCAGTACTTC.

The chain uses TRBV7-8 and TRBJ1-1, with D hard to call. The V end lost 0 bases, the J end lost 10 bases, and 18 bases lay between the germline ends. This CDR3 contains 15 residues. The germline V gene has CDR1 SGHVS and CDR2 FQNEAQ. The CDR3 coding sequence is TGTGCCAGCAGCTTAGCGCACTCACCCTCTTCTGGAGCTTTCTTT. Its translation: CASSLAHSPSSGAFF.

V is TRBV3-1 (or the pseudogene TRBV3-2) and J is TRBJ1-2; 9 nucleotides line up with TRBD1. After removal of 4 bases from V and 8 bases from J, the junction contained 8 bases not matched to a gene. CDR1 and CDR2 (germline): LGHDT, YNNKEL (reference sequence). The length of the CDR3 is 14 residues. CDR3 sequence reads: CASSPGQGGWGYTF. The CDR3 DNA reads as TGTGCCAGCAGCCCGGGACAGGGAGGATGGGGCTACACCTTC.

The table lists this clone with a few counts. The chain joins TRBV19 to TRBJ2-1; TRBD2 matches 13 bases. Unmatched junction bases numbered 11, after V lost 6 bases and J lost 0 bases. Germline lookup yields CDR1 LNHDA and CDR2 SQIVND (reference sequence). The CDR3 has 19 residues. CDR3 residues: CASRRPGLAGLSSYNEQFF. CDR3 DNA: TGTGCCAGTAGACGCCCGGGACTAGCGGGATTAAGCTCCTACAATGAGCAGTTCTTC.

The CDR3 sequence: CASSLDGGYQPQHF. The CDR3 nucleotides read TGTGCCAGCAGCTTGGACGGTGGGTATCAGCCCCAGCATTTT. The rearrangement joins TRBV11-2 to TRBJ1-5; D is uncertain. Trimming left V 3 bases short and J 5 bases short, with 11 bases between. Germline loops: CDR1 SGHAT, CDR2 FQNNGV. This CDR3 is built from 14 residues.

The chain employs TRBV5-1 and TRBJ2-2; no firm D call. The CDR3 has 17 amino acids. CDR1 SGHRS and CDR2 YFSETQ come from the germline V gene. Trimming pared 0 bases from V and 0 bases from J, leaving 12 bases between. CDR3 loop: CASSLARPRANTGELFF. As DNA, the CDR3 is TGCGCCAGCAGCTTGGCTAGGCCAAGAGCGAACACCGGGGAGCTGTTTTTT.

The gene calls are TRBV6-5 and TRBJ1-3; no clear D gene. The length of the CDR3 is 12 residues. Per germline, CDR1 MNHEY and CDR2 SVGAGI. V was clipped by 7 bases and J by 7 bases, with 11 bases between them. DNA for the CDR3: TGTGCCAGCAAACCCATATGGAACACCATATATTTT. Translating it yields CASKPIWNTIYF.

The chain is built from TRBV6-2 or TRBV6-3 and TRBJ2-5; D is perhaps TRBD1 (5 bases). The CDR3 consists of 11 residues. The V and J ends lost 6 bases and 7 bases respectively, with 9 bases between them. Germline lookup yields CDR1 MNHEY and CDR2 SVGEGT. CDR3 region: CASSREATQYF. The CDR3 DNA reads TGTGCCAGCAGCAGGGAAGCGACCCAGTACTTC.

J is TRBJ2-6 and V is TRBV6-5; no firm D call. The V gene's germline CDR1 is MNHEY and CDR2 SVGAGI. V lost 2 bases to trimming and J lost 1 base, with 9 bases between them. CDR3 size: 16 residues. Written as DNA, the CDR3 is TGTGCCAGCAGTTACCACACGATTTCTGGGGCCAACGTCCTGACTTTC. The encoded protein is CASSYHTISGANVLTF.

The chain combines TRBV19 with TRBJ2-2, with 11 bases that match TRBD2. Trimming took 2 bases from V and 6 from J; bases not matched to a gene: 5. Germline V gene sequence: CDR1 LNHDA, CDR2 SQIVND (reference sequence). CDR3 size: 16 residues. The CDR3 sequence: CASSIPRGLAAGELFF. Here the CDR3 DNA reads TGTGCCAGTAGTATACCGAGGGGACTAGCGGCCGGGGAGCTGTTTTTT.

The J gene is TRBJ2-1, the V gene TRBV28, with D perhaps TRBD1 or TRBD2 (5 bases each). Trimming cost V 6 bases and J 1 base, with 19 bases left between them. The CDR3 has 17 residues. CDR1 is MDHEN and CDR2 is SYDVKM in the germline V gene. The CDR3 loop reads CASRGELMVRSYNEQFF. The CDR3, as DNA: TGTGCCAGCAGAGGGGAGTTGATGGTTAGGTCCTACAATGAGCAGTTCTTC.

This clone occurred once. This sequence joins TRBV6-4 and TRBJ2-3; a weak D match, TRBD1 (5 bases). V lost 6 bases and J 4 bases, leaving 17 bases between the germline ends. Germline assignment: CDR1 MRHNA and CDR2 SNTAGT. There are 15 residues in the CDR3. CDR3 sequence: CASRLTGSGADTQYF. The DNA for the CDR3 is TGTGCCAGCAGGCTAACAGGTTCGGGTGCAGATACGCAGTATTTT.

V gene TRBV2 combines with J gene TRBJ2-2; D gene unclear. Germline V CDR1 and CDR2: SNHLY, FYNNEI. The CDR3 has 14 residues. The germline V and J ends were trimmed by 6 bases and 3 bases, with 11 bases remaining between them. CDR3 sequence: CASRLEGYTGELFF. CDR3 in DNA: TGTGCCAGCAGGCTAGAAGGGTACACCGGGGAGCTGTTTTTT. The full variable domain, with the rest looked up from reference TRBV2 and TRBJ2-2, is EPEVTQTPSHQVTQMGQEVILRCVPISNHLYFYWYRQILGQKVEFLVSFYNNEISEKSEIFDDQFSVERPDGSNFTLKIRSTKLEDSAMYFCASRLEGYTGELFFGEGSRLTVL.

The V call is TRBV9, the J call TRBJ1-3; TRBD1 might be the D (5 bases). This CDR3 spans 15 amino acids. The germline CDR1 and CDR2 sequences are SGDLS and YYNGEE. Trimming removed 0 bases from V and 2 bases from J, with 9 bases in between. This CDR3 is CASSVVDSPGNTIYF. The CDR3 nucleotides are TGTGCCAGCAGCGTAGTTGACAGCCCTGGAAACACCATATATTTT.

This rearrangement joins TRBV6-1 to TRBJ1-4, with D possibly matching TRBD1 (5 bases). V was cut by 2 bases and J by 2 bases, with 9 bases left in between. Germline V CDR1 and CDR2: MNHNS, SASEGT. The CDR3 extends over 15 amino acids. Here the CDR3 reads CASSEQGRTNEKLFF. In DNA form, the CDR3 reads TGTGCCAGCAGTGAACAGGGAAGGACTAATGAAAAACTGTTTTTT.

Here the CDR3 reads CASTGGGWTEAFF. DNA for the CDR3: TGTGCCAGCACCGGCGGAGGGTGGACTGAAGCTTTCTTT. The chain joins TRBV6-6 to TRBJ1-1; D gene unclear. CDR1 is MNHNY and CDR2 is SVGAGI in the germline V gene (reference sequence). This CDR3 contains 13 residues. Deletions cut 7 bases from V and 5 bases from J, with 14 bases between.

V gene TRBV25-1 combines with J gene TRBJ1-5, with D perhaps TRBD1 (6 bases). This CDR3 is built from 14 residues. The V gene lost 1 base and the J gene lost 7 bases, with 11 bases spanning the gap. CDR1 is MGHDK, CDR2 SYGVNS, per germline. CDR3 in DNA: TGTGCCAGCAGTGAATCCACAGGGCCCCAGCCCCAGCATTTT. Protein: CASSESTGPQPQHF. Supplemented by reference TRBV25-1 and TRBJ1-5, the full variable domain reads EADIYQTPRYLVIGTGKKITLECSQTMGHDKMYWYQQDPGMELHLIHYSYGVNSTEKGDLSSESTVSRIRTEHFPLTLESARPSHTSQYLCASSESTGPQPQHFGDGTRLSIL.

The rearrangement links TRBV7-9 to TRBJ2-1, with D perhaps TRBD2 (5 bases). The V gene lost 3 bases and the J gene lost 12 bases, with 18 bases spanning the gap. The CDR3 is 14 amino acids. Germline V lookup: CDR1 SEHNR, CDR2 FQNEAQ (reference sequence). The CDR3 bases are TGTGCCAGCAGCTTGTCGGCGGGCCCCCCGGGGCAGTTCTTC. It yields the protein CASSLSAGPPGQFF. Based on the CDR3 plus reference TRBV7-9 and TRBJ2-1, the full variable domain is DTGVSQNPRHKITKRGQNVTFRCDPISEHNRLYWYRQTLGQGPEFLTYFQNEAQLEKSRLLSDRFSAERPKGSFSTLEIQRTEQGDSAMYLCASSLSAGPPGQFFGPGTRLTVL.

The chain has TRBV7-9 and TRBJ2-7; D possibly corresponds to TRBD2 (5 bases). Trimming shortened V by 1 base and J by 1 base, and 8 bases separated the two germline ends. This CDR3 comprises 14 residues. In germline, CDR1 is SEHNR, CDR2 FQNEAQ (reference sequence). CDR3 nucleotide sequence: TGTGCCAGCAGCTTAGGGGAGCGGTCCTACGAGCAGTACTTC. It specifies CASSLGERSYEQYF.

Of note for this clone: Within the sample, other DNA sequences also encode this same CDR3. The chain combines TRBV2 with TRBJ1-4, with D uncertain. The V end was cut by 2 bases, the J end by 8 bases, with 6 bases between. This CDR3 contains 12 residues. Looked up from germline, CDR1 is SNHLY and CDR2 is FYNNEI. The CDR3 sequence is CASSELGEKLFF. The CDR3 nucleotides are TGTGCCAGCAGTGAACTGGGCGAAAAACTGTTTTTT.

This chain uses TRBV6-5 with TRBJ2-2; no reliable D call. The CDR3 runs to 14 residues. Germline V gives CDR1 MNHEY, CDR2 SVGAGI. V lost 6 bases and J 3 bases, leaving 11 bases between the germline ends. The CDR3, as DNA: TGTGCCAGCAGCTCACCTGGCCACACCGGGGAGCTGTTTTTT. Its translation: CASSSPGHTGELFF.

This clone occurred once. This sequence joins TRBV5-1 and TRBJ2-5; D possibly corresponds to TRBD2 (6 bases). CDR1 SGHRS and CDR2 YFSETQ come from the germline V gene. V lost 0 bases, J lost 1 base, and 7 bases lay in between. The CDR3 runs to 14 residues. CDR3 bases: TGCGCCAGCAGCTTGGGCGGGGTCCAAGAGACCCAGTACTTC. Its protein product is CASSLGGVQETQYF.

The V and J genes are TRBV3-1 (or the pseudogene TRBV3-2) and TRBJ2-5; 7 positions agree with TRBD1. This CDR3 has 16 amino acids. Germline V CDR1 and CDR2: LGHDT, YNNKEL (reference sequence). The ends lost 2 bases at V and 0 bases at J; junction bases unmatched: 6. DNA of the CDR3: TGTGCCAGCAGCCAACCGGGACAGTTGTACCAAGAGACCCAGTACTTC. This gives the protein CASSQPGQLYQETQYF.